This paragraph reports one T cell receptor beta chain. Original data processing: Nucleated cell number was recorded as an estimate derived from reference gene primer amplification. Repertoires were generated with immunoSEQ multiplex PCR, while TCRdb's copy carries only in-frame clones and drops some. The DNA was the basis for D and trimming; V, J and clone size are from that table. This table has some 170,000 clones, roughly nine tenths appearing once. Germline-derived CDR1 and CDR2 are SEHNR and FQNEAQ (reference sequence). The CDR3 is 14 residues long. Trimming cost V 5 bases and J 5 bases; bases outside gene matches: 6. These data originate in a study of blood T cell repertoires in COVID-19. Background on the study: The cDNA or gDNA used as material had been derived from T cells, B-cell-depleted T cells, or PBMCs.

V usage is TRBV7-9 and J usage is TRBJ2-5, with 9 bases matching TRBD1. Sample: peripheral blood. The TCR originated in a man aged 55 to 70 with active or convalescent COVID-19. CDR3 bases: TGTGCCAGCAGCCTTGGACAGGGGTCGGAGACCCAGTACTTC. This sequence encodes CASSLGQGSETQYF.